One sample yielded the 8 T cell receptor beta chains listed below, sequenced in a study of blood T cell repertoires in COVID-19 (dated by TCRdb to about 2020). The method behind the library was the immunoSEQ multiplex PCR assay. Not all clones reach the TCRdb copy of this immuneACCESS table, which keeps in-frame sequences only. Checked studies attribute under half of the gap to unresolved V genes and leave the rest unexplained. The sample table shows approximately 190,000 clones, and 83% are seen once. Approximately 6.2% of the sample rests with the top ten. Sequencing used peripheral blood. These receptors all come from a woman in her forties with acute or convalescent COVID-19.

The V call is TRBV5-1, the J call TRBJ2-3; D remains ambiguous. The CDR3 has 15 amino acids. Per germline, CDR1 SGHRS and CDR2 YFSETQ. Trimming removed 1 base at V and 0 bases at J, with 9 bases between. CDR3 protein: CASSLPETSTDTQYF. CDR3 in DNA: TGCGCCAGCAGCTTGCCTGAGACTAGCACAGATACGCAGTATTTT.

This clone was picked up one time. The chain links TRBV19 to TRBJ2-7; 9 bases are shared with TRBD1. This CDR3 comprises 15 residues. CDR1 is LNHDA, CDR2 SQIVND, per germline (reference sequence). V dropped 3 bases and J dropped 5; count of bases not matched to a gene: 8. The CDR3 nucleotides read TGTGCCAGTAGTATTACAACAGGGGGCCACCACGAGCAGTACTTC. It codes for CASSITTGGHHEQYF. The whole variable domain, filled in from reference TRBV19 and TRBJ2-7, reads DGGITQSPKYLFRKEGQNVTLSCEQNLNHDAMYWYRQDPGQGLRLIYYSQIVNDFQKGDIAEGYSVSREKKESFPLTVTSAQKNPTAFYLCASSITTGGHHEQYFGPGTRLTVT.

The chain combines TRBV7-9 with TRBJ1-6; a weak D match, TRBD1 (5 bases). The V gene's germline CDR1 is SEHNR and CDR2 FQNEAQ (reference sequence). V was pared by 5 bases and J by 11 bases, with 10 bases between. The CDR3 is 12 amino acids. The CDR3 here is CASSPPGPPLHF. The CDR3 DNA reads as TGTGCCAGCAGCCCTCCAGGGCCACCCCTCCACTTT.

The CDR3 coding sequence is TGCGCCAGCAGCTCGGACAGATACTATAACACTGAAGCTTTCTTT. It translates to CASSSDRYYNTEAFF. This sequence joins TRBV5-1 and TRBJ1-1; perhaps TRBD1 as D (6 bases). Between the trimmed V and J ends, which lost 3 bases and 2 bases, there was a span of 14 bases. There are 15 residues in the CDR3. Germline assignment: CDR1 SGHRS and CDR2 YFSETQ. Combining the CDR3 with reference TRBV5-1 and TRBJ1-1 gives the whole variable domain KAGVTQTPRYLIKTRGQQVTLSCSPISGHRSVSWYQQTPGQGLQFLFEYFSETQRNKGNFPGRFSGRQFSNSRSEMNVSTLELGDSALYLCASSSDRYYNTEAFFGQGTRLTVV.

The gene calls are TRBV5-1 and TRBJ2-3; D is undetermined. Per germline, CDR1 SGHRS and CDR2 YFSETQ. The CDR3 runs to 11 residues. The ends were cut back, 5 bases at V and 5 bases at J, with 6 bases in the middle. CDR3 bases: TGCGCCAGCAGTTTTCTAGATACGCAGTATTTT. Translation gives CASSFLDTQYF. Full variable domain (remainder filled in from reference TRBV5-1 and TRBJ2-3): KAGVTQTPRYLIKTRGQQVTLSCSPISGHRSVSWYQQTPGQGLQFLFEYFSETQRNKGNFPGRFSGRQFSNSRSEMNVSTLELGDSALYLCASSFLDTQYFGPGTRLTVL.

CDR3 DNA: TGTGCCAGCAGCCCCATTGACAGTGGGTTAGACAATGAGCAGTTCTTC. Its translation: CASSPIDSGLDNEQFF. The V and J genes are TRBV3-1 (or the pseudogene TRBV3-2) and TRBJ2-1; D might be TRBD1 (5 bases). The CDR3 is made up of 16 amino acids. Trimming removed 4 bases from V and 5 bases from J, with 18 bases in between. From germline, CDR1 is LGHDT and CDR2 YNNKEL (reference sequence).

This clone was observed once. The chain combines TRBV6-5 with TRBJ1-2; 8 bases are a match to TRBD1. This CDR3 is built from 14 residues. Trimming took 7 bases from V and 4 from J; bases not matched to a gene: 8. CDR1 is MNHEY and CDR2 is SVGAGI in the germline V gene. The CDR3 nucleotides read TGTGCCAGCACCAAGGGACAGGCGTCCTATGGCTACACCTTC. Residues: CASTKGQASYGYTF.

This chain joins TRBV18 and TRBJ1-3, with 8 bases identical to TRBD1. CDR1 is KGHSH, CDR2 LQKENI, per germline. The length of the CDR3 is 16 residues. Trimming took 6 bases from V and 4 from J; bases not matched to a gene: 11. The CDR3 sequence: CASSQAGQGTGNTIYF. The CDR3 DNA sequence: TGTGCCAGCTCCCAGGCAGGACAGGGAACCGGAAACACCATATATTTT.